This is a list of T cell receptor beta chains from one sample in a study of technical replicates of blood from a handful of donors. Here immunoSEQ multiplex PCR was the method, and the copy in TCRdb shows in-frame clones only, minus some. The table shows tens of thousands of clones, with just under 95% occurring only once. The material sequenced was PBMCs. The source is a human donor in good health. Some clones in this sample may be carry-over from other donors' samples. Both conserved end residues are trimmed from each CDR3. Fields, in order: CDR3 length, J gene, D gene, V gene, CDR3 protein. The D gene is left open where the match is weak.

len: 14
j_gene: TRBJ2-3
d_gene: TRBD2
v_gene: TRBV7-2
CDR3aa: ASSTLAGGATDTQY

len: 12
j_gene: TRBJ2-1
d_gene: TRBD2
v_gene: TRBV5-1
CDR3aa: ASSLAGGPGEQF

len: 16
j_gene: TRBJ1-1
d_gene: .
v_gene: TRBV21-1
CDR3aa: ASSKVSQGIFGNTEAF

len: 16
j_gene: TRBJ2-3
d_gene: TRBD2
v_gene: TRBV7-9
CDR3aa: ASSLGTMGTSGTDTQY

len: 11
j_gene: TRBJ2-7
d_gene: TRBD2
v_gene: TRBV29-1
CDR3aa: SVTSGGLYEQY

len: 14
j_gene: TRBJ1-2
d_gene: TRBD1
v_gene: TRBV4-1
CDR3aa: ASSQGGGDRIYGYT

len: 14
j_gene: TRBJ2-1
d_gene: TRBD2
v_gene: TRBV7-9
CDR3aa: ASSPSGTSGRAGQF

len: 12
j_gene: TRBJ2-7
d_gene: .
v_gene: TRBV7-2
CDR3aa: ASSSGRSSYEQY

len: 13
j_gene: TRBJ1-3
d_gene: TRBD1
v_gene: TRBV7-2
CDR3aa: ASSLVTGAGNTIY

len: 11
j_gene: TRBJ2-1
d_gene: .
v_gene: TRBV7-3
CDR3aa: ASSPGSGNEQF

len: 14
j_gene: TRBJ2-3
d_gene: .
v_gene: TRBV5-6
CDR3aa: ASSLMAGAATDTQY

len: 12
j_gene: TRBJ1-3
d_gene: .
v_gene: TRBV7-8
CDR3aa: ASSLASSGNTIY

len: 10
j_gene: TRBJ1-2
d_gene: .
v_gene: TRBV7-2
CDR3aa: ASSVSRWGAT

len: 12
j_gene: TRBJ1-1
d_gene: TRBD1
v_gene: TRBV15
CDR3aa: ATSRDRGHTEAF

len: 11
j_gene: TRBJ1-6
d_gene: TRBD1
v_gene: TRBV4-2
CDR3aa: ASSQDRGSPLH

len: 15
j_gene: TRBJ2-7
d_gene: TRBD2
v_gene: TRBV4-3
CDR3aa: ASSQDLPGRAFYEQY

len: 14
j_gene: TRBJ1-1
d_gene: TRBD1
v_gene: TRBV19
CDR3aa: ASSTPRTGRVTEAF

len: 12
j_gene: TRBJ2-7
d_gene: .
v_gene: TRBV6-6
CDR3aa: ASSYTLTSGEQY

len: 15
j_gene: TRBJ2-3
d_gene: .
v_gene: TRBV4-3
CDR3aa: ASSQEGYYEQSDTQY

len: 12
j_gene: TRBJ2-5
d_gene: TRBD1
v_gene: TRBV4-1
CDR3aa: ASSQYRGLETQY

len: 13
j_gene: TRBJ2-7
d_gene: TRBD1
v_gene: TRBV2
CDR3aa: ASSGDRGKSYEQY

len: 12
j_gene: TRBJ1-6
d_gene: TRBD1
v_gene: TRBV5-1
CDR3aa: ASRTTGKDSPLH

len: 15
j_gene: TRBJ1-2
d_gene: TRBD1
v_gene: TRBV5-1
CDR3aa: ASSSPGTGGANYGYT

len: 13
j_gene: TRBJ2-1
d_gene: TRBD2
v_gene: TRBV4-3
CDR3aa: ASSQILANNNEQF

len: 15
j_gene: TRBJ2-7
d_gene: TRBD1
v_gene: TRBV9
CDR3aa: ASSVGTGGFNFYEQY

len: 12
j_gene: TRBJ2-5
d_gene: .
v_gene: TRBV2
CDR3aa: ASSQQGYQETQY